This record looks at one TCR beta chain sequence and its context. The antigen it recognizes is unknown. It has no much larger one-base neighbor in the sample; base qualities were not kept. This sample was taken from a study of blood T cell repertoires in COVID-19 (dated by TCRdb to 2020 to 2022). Some background on the complete study: Samples from collaborators originated in the United States, Italy and Spain and spanned both the acute and convalescent phases of COVID-19. Subjects who had been exposed to COVID-19, were actively infected with it, or had recovered from it provided the deeply sampled blood TCRbeta repertoires that made up the dataset. The sample metadata nearly always contained a de-identified subject ID, COVID-19 status, age in years and sex. The samples were drawn from two sources: the first 160 participants of the ongoing ImmuneRACE study, and fewer than 1,500 subjects contributed by 6 global collaborators. The repertoires were released in a freely available public database intended as a resource for research on the immune response to SARS-CoV-2. Where available, HLA class I and class II types were obtained from metadata supplied by the sample provider rather than from assay-based typing. The prospective study material was composed of cDNA or gDNA derived from T cells, B-cell-depleted T cells, or PBMCs. Here is what the overall study found, with its caveats: The amount of clinical and demographic metadata varied by source and participant and was provided uncurated.

The collaborating institutions used their own protocols to collect whole blood in K2EDTA tubes. For TCRbeta analysis, collaborator samples were shipped as frozen whole blood, as isolated PBMCs, or as DNA extracted from either sample type. CDR1 and CDR2 are read off the germline V gene as KGHSH and LQKENI. At the junction V is shortened by 2 bases and J by 5 bases; bases outside the gene matches: 0. The CDR3 numbers 13 residues from cysteine through phenylalanine. Only the CDR3 DNA is retained, 39 bases long and in frame from the first base. TCRbeta CDR3 regions were amplified from genomic DNA by means of the immunoSEQ Assay, a bias-controlled multiplex PCR. The study's processing was this. Nucleated cell counts per sample were estimated from amplification of reference gene primers within the assay. To quantify the absolute abundance of each unique TCRbeta CDR3 rearrangement, sequence reads were collapsed and filtered. For each sample, productive Simpson clonality was calculated by taking the square root of Simpson's diversity index across productive rearrangements. TCRdb's version of the immuneACCESS table is confined to in-frame rearrangements and falls short of the full clone set. An unresolved V gene accounts for under half of the shortfall where checked; the remainder is of unknown origin. The V and J calls and the clone size are those of that table, but D and trimming were determined from the DNA. For this sample the table gives roughly 34,000 clones, of which around 87% were detected only once. In total, the top ten clones hold 10% of the sample.

The TCR was taken from a man older than 75 with active COVID-19. The specimen sequenced was peripheral blood. The chain employs TRBV18 and TRBJ2-1, and 7 junction bases match TRBD1. The DNA is as follows: TGTGCCAGCTCACCAGGACAGGACAATGAGCAGTTCTTC. Translated, it reads CASSPGQDNEQFF.